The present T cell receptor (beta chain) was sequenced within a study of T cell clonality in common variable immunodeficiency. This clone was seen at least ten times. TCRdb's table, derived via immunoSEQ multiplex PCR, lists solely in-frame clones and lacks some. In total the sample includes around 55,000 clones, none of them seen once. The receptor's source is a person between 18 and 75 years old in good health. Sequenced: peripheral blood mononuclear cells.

The sequenced part of the CDR3 DNA is TGCGCCAGCAGCTTGGGGGGCTCGACTGAA. It encodes CASSLGGSTE. The complete CDR3 protein is CASSLGGSTEAFF. The rearrangement links TRBV5-1 to TRBJ1-1; weak D call: TRBD1 (5 bases). The read ends 3 residues early relative to the CDR3; the germline J gene fills the gap. V was shortened by 0 bases and J by 5 bases, with 8 bases between the two germline ends. This CDR3 contains 13 residues. From germline, CDR1 is SGHRS and CDR2 YFSETQ. Full variable domain (remainder filled in from reference TRBV5-1 and TRBJ1-1): KAGVTQTPRYLIKTRGQQVTLSCSPISGHRSVSWYQQTPGQGLQFLFEYFSETQRNKGNFPGRFSGRQFSNSRSEMNVSTLELGDSALYLCASSLGGSTEAFFGQGTRLTVV.